These 17 T cell receptor beta chains share one sample of origin, sequenced in a study of shared clonotypes between healthy human individuals. Assay: immunoSEQ multiplex PCR; the TCRdb copy retains only in-frame clones and omits some. Of around 2.5 million clones listed, approximately 93% are singletons. Sequencing used naive CD4+ T cells from PBMCs. The sample's subset: CD45RA+ positively selected. The source is a man aged 18-30 years in good health. Some clones in this sample may be carry-over from other donors' samples.

The J gene is TRBJ2-2, the V gene TRBV10-1; D gene uncertain. V was clipped by 0 bases and J by 4 bases, with 3 bases between them. This CDR3 is built from 13 residues. Germline-derived CDR1 and CDR2 are WNHNN and SYGVQD (reference sequence). This CDR3 is CASSESTTGELFF. The CDR3 DNA reads TGCGCCAGCAGTGAGTCGACCACCGGGGAGCTGTTTTTT.

The chain links TRBV6-4 to TRBJ1-3; the D is unclear. The CDR3 has 16 residues. Germline V lookup: CDR1 MRHNA, CDR2 SNTAGT. The V end was cut by 4 bases, the J end by 0 bases, with 13 bases between. The CDR3 DNA is TGTGCCAGCAGTGGCCCATTGGGCCGCTCTGGAAACACCATATATTTT. This sequence encodes CASSGPLGRSGNTIYF.

About this clone: Other DNA sequences in this specimen translate into the identical CDR3. The chain has TRBV7-3 and TRBJ2-2; 7 nucleotides match TRBD1. The CDR3 contains 13 residues. V lost 4 bases and J lost 5; bases outside the gene matches: 1. The germline V gene has CDR1 SGHTA and CDR2 FQGTGA. This chain's CDR3 is CASSSRGTGELFF. The CDR3 bases are TGTGCCAGCAGCTCCAGGGGGACCGGGGAGCTGTTTTTT. Together with reference TRBV7-3 and TRBJ2-2, the CDR3 gives the full variable domain: GAGVSQTPSNKVTEKGKYVELRCDPISGHTALYWYRQSLGQGPEFLIYFQGTGAADDSGLPNDRFFAVRPEGSVSTLKIQRTERGDSAVYLCASSSRGTGELFFGEGSRLTVL.

J is TRBJ2-7 and V is TRBV5-4; weak D call: TRBD2 (6 bases). CDR3 size: 19 residues. Germline V lookup: CDR1 SGHNT, CDR2 YYREEE (reference sequence). V lost 1 base, J lost 1 base, and 24 bases lay in between. The CDR3 region has the DNA TGTGCCAGCAGCTTGAGGAGGGCGGGAAGAAGCGATCAGTCCTACGAGCAGTACTTC. This codes for CASSLRRAGRSDQSYEQYF.

The rearrangement joins TRBV4-2 to TRBJ2-1; TRBD2 aligns across 8 bases. Germline V lookup: CDR1 LGHNA, CDR2 YNFKEQ. The CDR3 contains 16 residues. Germline trimming cut 2 bases from V and 2 bases from J; bases unmatched to any gene: 5. The CDR3 sequence is CASSQQTSGPYNEQFF. For the CDR3, the DNA is TGTGCCAGCAGCCAACAAACTAGCGGACCCTACAATGAGCAGTTCTTC.

The chain combines TRBV27 with TRBJ2-5; 10 bases are shared with TRBD2. In germline, CDR1 is MNHEY, CDR2 SMNVEV (reference sequence). V lost 3 bases to trimming and J lost 5 bases; unmatched junction nucleotides: 9. This CDR3 has 16 amino acids. CDR3 in DNA: TGTGCCAGCAGTTTGGCTAGCGGGAGCCCCCTGGAGACCCAGTACTTC. It yields the protein CASSLASGSPLETQYF.

This clone was seen just once. The chain employs TRBV19 and TRBJ2-3; perhaps TRBD1 as D (5 bases). Trimming stripped 5 bases from V and 10 bases from J, with 13 bases between. CDR1 LNHDA and CDR2 SQIVND come from the germline V gene (reference sequence). This CDR3 spans 12 amino acids. CDR3 nucleotides: TGTGCCAGTAGTGACGAGTGGGGCGCGCAGTATTTT. Translation: CASSDEWGAQYF.

This chain uses TRBV6-6 with TRBJ2-1; D possibly uses TRBD1 or TRBD2 (5 bases each). V lost 5 bases, J lost 9 bases, and 11 bases lay in between. Germline V gene sequence: CDR1 MNHNY, CDR2 SVGAGI (reference sequence). The CDR3 runs 12 residues. The CDR3 loop is CASSPLGAEQFF. CDR3 in DNA: TGTGCCAGCAGTCCCCTCGGGGCTGAGCAGTTCTTC.

The chain links TRBV28 to TRBJ1-1; no clear D. CDR1 is MDHEN and CDR2 is SYDVKM in the germline V gene. The CDR3 runs to 15 residues. V was cut by 2 bases and J by 0 bases, with 10 bases left in between. The CDR3 protein is CASSLSGPMNTEAFF. CDR3 nucleotides: TGTGCCAGCAGTTTAAGTGGGCCGATGAACACTGAAGCTTTCTTT.

As for this clone: This sample includes further DNA sequences coding for the same CDR3. The genes are TRBV28 and TRBJ1-2; D remains ambiguous. The CDR3 has 11 residues. Trimming cost V 4 bases and J 5 bases, with 5 bases left between them. Germline loops: CDR1 MDHEN, CDR2 SYDVKM. The chain's CDR3 is CASSSIYGYTF. In DNA form, the CDR3 reads TGTGCCAGCAGTTCAATATATGGCTACACCTTC.

This chain joins TRBV11-1 and TRBJ2-7; no clear D. Germline CDR1 is SGHAT and CDR2 is FQDESV (reference sequence). CDR3 length: 13 amino acids. The V and J ends lost 1 base and 2 bases respectively, with 6 bases between them. The CDR3 protein is CASSLGRAYEQYF. The CDR3 region has the DNA TGTGCCAGCAGCTTAGGCCGGGCCTACGAGCAGTACTTC.

The rearrangement links TRBV10-1 to TRBJ2-1; D tentatively fits TRBD1 or TRBD2 (6 bases each). This CDR3 spans 19 amino acids. V shed 1 base and J shed 4 bases, with 23 bases lying between them. Germline loops: CDR1 WNHNN, CDR2 SYGVQD (reference sequence). This chain's CDR3 is CASSEFSLGAAREYNEQFF. DNA of the CDR3: TGCGCCAGCAGTGAGTTTAGTTTGGGGGCGGCACGGGAGTACAATGAGCAGTTCTTC.

The V call is TRBV28, the J call TRBJ2-3; 9 bases align to TRBD2. Germline V lookup: CDR1 MDHEN, CDR2 SYDVKM. Losses at the gene ends were 7 bases for V and 3 bases for J; bases not matched to a gene: 11. The CDR3 consists of 16 residues. CDR3 amino acids: CASTPIAGVDTDTQYF. The CDR3, as DNA: TGTGCCAGCACCCCAATAGCGGGAGTAGATACAGATACGCAGTATTTT.

The V gene is TRBV10-3, the J gene TRBJ2-2, with 9 bases lining up with TRBD2. Looked up from germline, CDR1 is ENHRY and CDR2 is SYGVKD. The CDR3 spans 15 residues. The junction had 7 bases not matched to a gene; V was cut back by 6 bases and J by 5 bases. CDR3 sequence (DNA): TGTGCCATCAGGCAGGCTAGCGGGGAGACCGGGGAGCTGTTTTTT. It specifies CAIRQASGETGELFF.

The chain is built from TRBV5-4 and TRBJ1-1, with 11 positions matching TRBD1. Per the germline V gene, CDR1 is SGHNT and CDR2 is YYREEE (reference sequence). This CDR3 spans 15 amino acids. The ends lost 4 bases at V and 1 base at J; junction bases unmatched: 3. CDR3 nucleotide sequence: TGTGCCAGCAGCCAGGACAGGGGGCAGAACACTGAAGCTTTCTTT. Its protein product is CASSQDRGQNTEAFF.

The V call is TRBV19, the J call TRBJ2-7; 7 bases map to TRBD2. The length of the CDR3 is 15 residues. V was pared by 4 bases and J by 7 bases, with 13 bases of the junction left unmatched. Germline loops: CDR1 LNHDA, CDR2 SQIVND (reference sequence). CDR3 loop: CASSSTGTGGLEQYF. CDR3 in DNA: TGTGCCAGTAGTAGCACCGGGACGGGGGGATTGGAGCAGTACTTC. Full variable domain (missing parts from reference TRBV19 and TRBJ2-7): DGGITQSPKYLFRKEGQNVTLSCEQNLNHDAMYWYRQDPGQGLRLIYYSQIVNDFQKGDIAEGYSVSREKKESFPLTVTSAQKNPTAFYLCASSSTGTGGLEQYFGPGTRLTVT.

The J gene is TRBJ2-3, the V gene TRBV30; 8 nucleotides line up with TRBD1. Looked up from germline, CDR1 is GTSNPN and CDR2 is SVGIG (reference sequence). Trimming took 4 bases from V and 1 from J; bases not matched to a gene: 7. This CDR3 has 15 amino acids. The CDR3 nucleotides are TGTGCCTGGACAAACCAGGGGGCCGGCACAGATACGCAGTATTTT. Amino acids: CAWTNQGAGTDTQYF.